This T cell receptor beta chain was recovered during a study of early T cells in non-severe SARS-CoV-2 infection. The wider study: Sequencing used unsorted whole-blood bulk RNA, so chains lack pairing.

Study-wide results and caveats: VDJdb matching favored anti-spike CD8 responses, missing private and CD4 specificities.

Per germline, CDR1 LNHNV and CDR2 YYDKDF (reference sequence). The CDR3 extends over 15 amino acids. Trimming stripped 0 bases from V and 6 bases from J, with 11 bases between. Individual cDNA molecules each received unique molecular identifiers attached to them. TCRdb reanalysed the 5' RACE reads using MiXCR and keeps one entry per CDR3 protein. Counted here are approximately 71,000 distinct CDR3 sequences, approximately 10% occurring once; the ten biggest clones make up 6.4%. This clonotype has ten or more counts. Its matching antigen is unknown. The rearrangement links TRBV15 to TRBJ2-2; tentatively, D is TRBD1 (5 bases). Sequences were obtained from whole blood. The sequence came from an adult who was a healthcare worker with PCR-confirmed SARS-CoV-2 infection or an uninfected control (not recorded which). CDR3 region: CATSRDLRDAGELFF. In DNA form, the CDR3 reads TGTGCCACCAGCAGAGATCTCAGGGATGCCGGGGAGCTGTTTTTT.